This is a list of T cell receptor beta chains from one sample in a study of CD4+ T cells in melanoma. The table came from immunoSEQ multiplex PCR; TCRdb's copy has only in-frame clones and leaves some out. The repertoire holds around 130,000 clones, around 90% seen once, with approximately 1.5% in the top ten. These receptors originate from a human donor with melanoma. The CDR3 runs from the conserved cysteine through the conserved F or W. A D gene is named only where the DNA matches it firmly. Rows give clone size only sometimes, using once, few, many, or a class for an expanded clone.

V gene	D gene	clone size	J gene	CDR3 protein	CDR3 DNA
TRBV15	TRBD1	NA	TRBJ1-4	CATSKGQGSTNEKLFF	TGTGCCACCAGCAAGGGACAGGGGTCAACTAATGAAAAACTGTTTTTT
TRBV7-3	NA	NA	TRBJ2-6	CASSLSASSSGANVLTF	TGTGCCAGCAGCTTAAGCGCGTCCAGCTCTGGGGCCAACGTCCTGACTTTC
TRBV5-6	NA	NA	TRBJ2-3	CASSLVGWRDTQYF	TGTGCCAGCAGCTTGGTGGGGTGGAGAGATACGCAGTATTTT
TRBV7-9	TRBD1	NA	TRBJ1-2	CASRGTGGNYGGYTF	TGTGCCAGCAGGGGAACAGGGGGCAATTATGGTGGCTACACCTTC
TRBV7-2	NA	once	TRBJ2-5	CASSLGITGRQETQYF	TGTGCCAGCAGCTTAGGTATAACAGGGCGTCAAGAGACCCAGTACTTC
TRBV5-1	NA	once	TRBJ1-6	CASSFGPGDLNLHF	TGCGCCAGCAGCTTCGGACCCGGGGACCTGAACCTCCACTTT
TRBV11-3	NA	NA	TRBJ1-1	CASSLVGGEAFF	TGTGCCAGCAGCTTAGTGGGTGGTGAAGCTTTCTTT
TRBV5-1	NA	NA	TRBJ1-1	CASSARQNTEAFF	TGCGCCAGCAGCGCCCGACAGAACACTGAAGCTTTCTTT
TRBV11-2	NA	NA	TRBJ1-3	CASSFRGSSGNTIYF	TGTGCCAGCAGCTTTCGTGGGAGCTCTGGAAACACCATATATTTT
TRBV7-6	TRBD1	NA	TRBJ2-3	CASSLAGGLGADTQYF	TGTGCCAGCAGCTTAGCAGGGGGCCTCGGGGCAGATACGCAGTATTTT
TRBV29-1	NA	few	TRBJ2-7	CSAQQVPYEQYF	TGCAGCGCCCAACAGGTGCCCTACGAGCAGTACTTC
TRBV5-1	TRBD1	NA	TRBJ2-7	CASSVPGQNYEQYF	TGCGCCAGCAGCGTACCGGGACAGAACTACGAGCAGTACTTC
TRBV7-9	NA	NA	TRBJ1-5	CASSLAAQPQHF	TGTGCCAGCAGCTTAGCCGCTCAGCCCCAGCATTTT
TRBV7-9	NA	NA	TRBJ2-1	CASRASSYNEQFF	TGTGCCAGCAGGGCCAGCTCCTACAATGAGCAGTTCTTC
TRBV7-9	NA	NA	TRBJ2-5	CASSARTAIQETQYF	TGTGCCAGCAGCGCCCGGACAGCCATACAAGAGACCCAGTACTTC
TRBV7-3	TRBD1	NA	TRBJ2-1	CASSTGQGGPQFF	TGTGCCAGCAGCACCGGACAGGGGGGGCCCCAGTTCTTC
TRBV7-6	TRBD2	NA	TRBJ2-3	CASSLLFGGADTQYF	TGTGCCAGCAGCTTACTCTTCGGGGGGGCAGATACGCAGTATTTT
TRBV30	TRBD2	NA	TRBJ2-7	CAWKMRGSYEQYF	TGTGCCTGGAAGATGCGGGGGAGTTACGAGCAGTACTTC
TRBV9	NA	NA	TRBJ1-1	CASSVSGQNTEAFF	TGTGCCAGCAGCGTTTCCGGGCAGAACACTGAAGCTTTCTTT
TRBV6-5	NA	NA	TRBJ1-1	CASSPPGSEAFF	TGTGCCAGCAGTCCACCGGGATCCGAAGCTTTCTTT
TRBV7-9	NA	NA	TRBJ1-2	CASSLGGGYGYTF	TGTGCCAGCAGCTTAGGGGGGGGTTATGGCTACACCTTC
TRBV2	NA	NA	TRBJ2-1	CASSAWRGPNEQFF	TGTGCCAGCAGCGCGTGGCGGGGCCCCAATGAGCAGTTCTTC
TRBV5-4	NA	NA	TRBJ2-1	CASSSPGGSSYNEQFF	TGTGCCAGCAGCTCCCCCGGAGGGAGCTCCTACAATGAGCAGTTCTTC
TRBV18	NA	NA	TRBJ1-2	CASSPGGNYGYTF	TGTGCCAGCTCACCAGGGGGCAACTATGGCTACACCTTC
TRBV11-2	NA	NA	TRBJ2-1	CASSLQRHNEQFF	TGTGCCAGCAGCTTACAACGGCACAATGAGCAGTTCTTC
TRBV6-1	NA	NA	TRBJ1-5	CASLKRGSNQPQHF	TGTGCCAGCCTGAAGCGAGGGAGCAATCAGCCCCAGCATTTT
TRBV7-9	TRBD1	NA	TRBJ1-5	CASSLVSGQGNQPQHF	TGTGCCAGCAGCTTAGTTTCGGGACAGGGCAATCAGCCCCAGCATTTT
TRBV7-8	NA	NA	TRBJ1-2	CASSFGREIFNYGYTF	TGTGCCAGCAGCTTTGGCAGGGAAATATTTAACTATGGCTACACCTTC
TRBV5-1	TRBD1	NA	TRBJ1-2	CASSGIGQAYGYTF	TGCGCCAGCAGTGGGATCGGACAGGCCTATGGCTACACCTTC
TRBV5-4	NA	NA	TRBJ1-3	CASSRGDRSGTIYF	TGTGCCAGCAGCCGGGGCGACAGGTCCGGCACCATATATTTT
TRBV5-1	NA	NA	TRBJ2-1	CASSAAPQEEWNNEQFF	TGCGCCAGCAGCGCCGCCCCTCAAGAAGAGTGGAACAATGAGCAGTTCTTC
TRBV2	NA	NA	TRBJ2-1	CASMVNEQFF	TGTGCCAGCATGGTGAATGAGCAGTTCTTC
TRBV6-1	NA	NA	TRBJ1-1	CASRGLGSMNTEAFF	TGTGCCAGCCGGGGGCTGGGCAGCATGAACACTGAAGCTTTCTTT
TRBV2	NA	NA	TRBJ2-3	CASSRETTSTDTQYF	TGTGCCAGCAGTCGGGAGACAACTAGCACAGATACGCAGTATTTT
TRBV7-2	NA	NA	TRBJ2-5	CASSSQGRTQETQYF	TGTGCCAGCAGCTCCCAGGGACGGACCCAAGAGACCCAGTACTTC
TRBV5-1	NA	NA	TRBJ1-1	CASSSPNTEAFF	TGCGCCAGCAGCTCCCCTAACACTGAAGCTTTCTTT
TRBV6-1	NA	NA	TRBJ1-5	CASSEAPGSSNQPQHF	TGTGCCAGCAGTGAAGCTCCGGGGTCTAGCAATCAGCCCCAGCATTTT
TRBV7-9	TRBD2	NA	TRBJ2-3	CASSTKKTSGGPGDTQYF	TGTGCCAGCAGCACGAAAAAGACTAGCGGGGGGCCGGGAGATACGCAGTATTTT
TRBV6-5	TRBD2	NA	TRBJ2-2	CASLDAGGGTGELFF	TGTGCCAGCCTCGATGCGGGGGGCGGTACCGGGGAGCTGTTTTTT
TRBV25-1	NA	NA	TRBJ2-2	CASSPFLGAGELFF	TGTGCCAGCAGTCCCTTCTTAGGGGCCGGGGAGCTGTTTTTT
TRBV2	NA	NA	TRBJ1-3	CASSGRLSGNTIYF	TGTGCCAGCAGTGGACGGCTATCTGGAAACACCATATATTTT
TRBV19	NA	NA	TRBJ1-1	CASSPTGGRTEAFF	TGTGCCAGTAGCCCAACAGGCGGGCGCACTGAAGCTTTCTTT
TRBV7-2	NA	once	TRBJ2-3	CASSLDGNTDTQYF	TGTGCCAGCAGCTTAGACGGTAACACAGATACGCAGTATTTT
TRBV5-1	TRBD2	once	TRBJ2-5	CASSSGLASETQYF	TGCGCCAGCAGCTCGGGACTAGCTTCGGAGACCCAGTACTTC
TRBV15	TRBD2	NA	TRBJ2-2	CATSRSGGARTGELFF	TGTGCCACCAGCCGTAGCGGGGGGGCTCGGACCGGGGAGCTGTTTTTT
TRBV5-1	NA	NA	TRBJ2-2	CASSLSANTGELFF	TGCGCCAGCAGCTTGTCAGCGAACACCGGGGAGCTGTTTTTT